The entry below describes one T cell receptor beta chain. As yet, its antigen is unknown. Other DNA sequences in this sample translate to the same CDR3. Trimming removed 4 bases from V and 4 bases from J, with 4 bases in between. The CDR3 covers 11 residues. Germline-derived CDR1 and CDR2 are SEHNR and FQNEAQ (reference sequence). This record belongs to a study of shared clonotypes between healthy human individuals. General observations from the study: Only blood was sampled; tissue repertoires likely differ. In the sorted subsets, rarefaction showed sequencing was incomplete despite large depth. In several donors, about 5% of naive CD4 clonotypes appeared in common.

It was across several immunoSEQ plates that each subset's genomic DNA was evenly split. The protocol was immunoSEQ multiplex PCR, while the TCRdb copy is restricted to in-frame clones and leaves out a portion. The table lists around 1.1 million clones, about 80% of them singletons. Material for sequencing was memory CD4+ T cells from PBMCs. This sample's subset: CD45RA-negative fraction. J is TRBJ1-1 and V is TRBV7-9; D ambiguous. This receptor was obtained from a man between 18 and 35 years old in good health. Some clones in this sample may be carry-over from other donors' samples. CDR3 residues: CASSSGTEAFF. CDR3 coding DNA: TGTGCCAGCAGCTCTGGCACTGAAGCTTTCTTT.